This T cell receptor beta chain stems from a study of control samples from healthy donors and cancer patients (dated by TCRdb to about 2020). The library was built by means of the immunoSEQ multiplex PCR assay. Here the immuneACCESS table is served through TCRdb, limited to in-frame sequences with V and J called. Missing clones are a known gap in these copies; in checked studies unresolved V genes cover under half, and the rest lacks a known reason. This sample has 150,000 to 200,000 clones in its table, and about 91% of those were observed once. The ten largest make up about 2.1% of the sample. The cysteine opens and the phenylalanine closes a CDR3 of 14 amino acids. CDR3 DNA is the only sequence kept; it has 42 bases, read in frame from the first base. The CDR1 and CDR2 encoded by the germline V gene are MGHDK and SYGVNS. V is reduced by 4 bases and J by 9 bases, leaving a spacing of 13 bases between them.

Points on this clone: Its recognized antigen is unknown. The sample holds no much larger clone one base away, and base qualities are not on file.

The clonotype comes from a woman in her thirties or forties in good health. The rearranged segments are TRBV25-1 and TRBJ1-6, with TRBD1 tentatively as D gene (6 bases match). Sequencing was done on a sample of blood. The DNA reads TGTGCCAGCAGTGGTGGGGGGCCCTTTTCACCCCTCCACTTT. Its translation is CASSGGGPFSPLHF. The variable domain in full, with residues beyond the CDR3 obtained from the reference TRBV25-1 and TRBJ1-6 genes, is EADIYQTPRYLVIGTGKKITLECSQTMGHDKMYWYQQDPGMELHLIHYSYGVNSTEKGDLSSESTVSRIRTEHFPLTLESARPSHTSQYLCASSGGGPFSPLHFGNGTRLTVT.